This T cell receptor (beta chain) was found in a study of beta chain features in type 1 diabetes. CDR3 length: 13 residues. J gave up 2 bases and V 8 bases, and 0 bases lay outside the gene matches. Germline-derived CDR1 and CDR2 are SNHLY and FYNNEI. The study reverse transcribed the entire isolated RNA, so it sequenced expressed TCRB transcripts. Assay: immunoSEQ multiplex PCR; the TCRdb copy retains only in-frame clones and omits some. The data contain about 220,000 clones, about a tenth of them seen just once; the ten biggest clones take up over 1%. The TCR comes from a man in his late teens or twenties in good health. Material: central memory CD4+ T cells from blood. V and J are TRBV2 and TRBJ2-7, with TRBD2 identical over 13 bases. The CDR3 here is CASGTSGAYEQYF. As DNA, the CDR3 is TGTGCCAGCGGGACTAGCGGGGCCTACGAGCAGTACTTC.